This is a list of T cell receptor beta chains from one sample in a study of cytomegalovirus exposure and HLA in healthy donors. Produced via immunoSEQ multiplex PCR; TCRdb's table is partial and in-frame only. Here the sample spans some 220,000 clones, 80% to 90% being singletons. The sequenced sample consisted of PBMCs. All receptors derive from a woman younger than 30 in good health and CMV-seronegative. CDR3s include the opening cysteine and the closing phenylalanine or tryptophan. A D gene is named only where the DNA matches it firmly. Not all rows give a size; the values are once, few, many and, for expanded clones, a class.

V	D	J	size	DNA	CDR3
TRBV4-3	TRBD2	TRBJ2-7	once	TGCGCCAGCAGCCAAGATTACGGGAGGAAACTCTCCTACGAGCAGTACTTC	CASSQDYGRKLSYEQYF
TRBV2	TRBD2	TRBJ2-1	-	TGTGCCAGCAGTGGTAGGGGAAAAAGCGGGGGGTTAACCTACAATGAGCAGTTCTTC	CASSGRGKSGGLTYNEQFF
TRBV19	TRBD1	TRBJ1-2	-	TGTGCCAGTAGAGAGGGACAGGGAGAGGATGGCTACACCTTC	CASREGQGEDGYTF
TRBV30	-	TRBJ1-1	-	TGTGCCCAAAACGGGGGGGCTGAAGCTTTCTTT	CAQNGGAEAFF
TRBV12-5	TRBD2	TRBJ2-1	-	TGTGCTAGTGGTTTGATTCTAGCGGGGGGCTCCGAGCAGTTCTTC	CASGLILAGGSEQFF
TRBV5-1	TRBD1	TRBJ2-1	-	TGCGCCAGCAGCCTTACAGGGGGTGAGCAGTTCTTC	CASSLTGGEQFF
TRBV11-2	-	TRBJ2-1	-	TGTGCGACCAAGTCCCGGGACTCGGCCTACAATGAGCAGTTCTTC	CATKSRDSAYNEQFF
TRBV7-2	TRBD1	TRBJ1-2	-	TGTGCCAGCAGCCCCCGTCCGGACAGGGGGCGTCCGTCCTATGGCTACACCTTC	CASSPRPDRGRPSYGYTF
TRBV28	TRBD2	TRBJ2-1	-	TGTGCCAGCAGGCCTCTAGCGGGACTTTACAATGAGCAGTTCTTC	CASRPLAGLYNEQFF
TRBV7-9	TRBD2	TRBJ2-1	-	TGTGCCAGCAGCCCAGGGACTAGTGAAGGAAACAATGAGCAGTTCTTC	CASSPGTSEGNNEQFF
TRBV2	-	TRBJ1-1	-	TGTGCCAGCAGGCAGGGGAGGGGTATGGACACTGAAGCTTTCTTT	CASRQGRGMDTEAFF
TRBV2	TRBD2	TRBJ2-1	-	TGTGCCAGACCCTCGGGGGGGACTAGCGGGAGCAATGAGCAGTTCTTC	CARPSGGTSGSNEQFF
TRBV2	TRBD1	TRBJ1-4	-	TGTGCCAGCAGTCCGGGACAGGGGGCAGGGGAAAAACTGTTTTTT	CASSPGQGAGEKLFF
TRBV5-1	-	TRBJ1-4	-	TGCGCCAGCAGCTTCCACGGAGCTAATGAAAAACTGTTTTTT	CASSFHGANEKLFF
TRBV15	-	TRBJ2-7	-	TGTGCCACCAGCAGACTAGGATTCTACGAGCAGTACTTC	CATSRLGFYEQYF
TRBV7-6	TRBD1	TRBJ2-5	-	TGTGCCAGCAGCTCAACAGGGGCCAAAGAGACCCAGTACTTC	CASSSTGAKETQYF
TRBV5-1	-	TRBJ2-1	-	TGCGCCAGCTGCCAGGCAGGGGCCTTTTACAATGAGCAGTTCTTC	CASCQAGAFYNEQFF
TRBV5-6	-	TRBJ1-1	-	TGTGCCAGCAGCTTGGGTTCAGCGATAAACACTGAAGCTTTCTTT	CASSLGSAINTEAFF
TRBV2	TRBD1	TRBJ1-2	once	TGTGCCAGCAGTAGGGGCCGACAGGGGGCTTTTGGCTACACCTTC	CASSRGRQGAFGYTF
TRBV5-4	-	TRBJ2-3	-	TGTGCCAGCAGCCCCGATAGCGCAGTCAGGGATACGCAGTATTTT	CASSPDSAVRDTQYF
TRBV29-1	-	TRBJ1-4	once	TGCAGCGTTGATGGCGGTGAAAAACTGTTTTTT	CSVDGGEKLFF
TRBV9	TRBD1	TRBJ1-2	-	TGTGCCAGCAGCATCATGGACAGGGGCTATGGCTACACCTTC	CASSIMDRGYGYTF
TRBV5-1	-	TRBJ2-1	-	TGCGCCAGCAGCATAGGGTACGGGAATTACAATGAGCAGTTCTTC	CASSIGYGNYNEQFF
TRBV7-9	-	TRBJ2-7	-	TGTGCCAGCAGCTTAGGTGCAGGGCCCGCCTACGAGCAGTACTTC	CASSLGAGPAYEQYF
TRBV12-5	TRBD1	TRBJ1-6	once	TGTGCTAGTGGTCCTCCACAGAAACGGGACAGGAGCTCCTATAATTCACCCCTCCACTTT	CASGPPQKRDRSSYNSPLHF
TRBV7-9	-	TRBJ1-4	-	TGTGCCAGCAGCCCCGACAGACCAACTAATGAAAAACTGTTTTTT	CASSPDRPTNEKLFF
TRBV2	-	TRBJ1-1	-	TGTGCCAGCAGCGGGGGGGGAGGACTTAGGGGGACTGAAGCTTTCTTT	CASSGGGGLRGTEAFF
TRBV5-5	-	TRBJ1-2	-	TGTGCCAGCACCCCGATACAGGGTAACTATGGCTACACCTTC	CASTPIQGNYGYTF
TRBV29-1	-	TRBJ1-1	-	TGCAGCGTTGACCTTTCCTCGGGGAACACTGAAGCTTTCTTT	CSVDLSSGNTEAFF
TRBV9	-	TRBJ1-2	-	TGTGCCAGCTCCCGAGACTATGGCTACACCTTC	CASSRDYGYTF
TRBV2	-	TRBJ1-1	once	TGTGCCAGCAGTGACAGGGGAGACACTGAAGCTTTCTTT	CASSDRGDTEAFF
TRBV2	-	TRBJ2-5	-	TGTGCCAGCAGTGGACAGCCACAAGAGACCCAGTACTTC	CASSGQPQETQYF
TRBV19	TRBD1	TRBJ2-7	-	TGTGCCAGTAGTATCACCGGGACAGGGCGATACGAGCAGTACTTC	CASSITGTGRYEQYF
TRBV2	-	TRBJ1-1	-	TGTGCCAGCAGTGATCGTGCAGGCAACACTGAAGCTTTCTTT	CASSDRAGNTEAFF
TRBV5-5	-	TRBJ2-5	-	TGTGCCAGCAGCCTGGCGATAGGGGGACAAGAGACCCAGTACTTC	CASSLAIGGQETQYF
TRBV1	-	TRBJ1-1	few	TGCACTAGAAGCAGGGGGCTAAGGGCTGAAGCTTTCTTT	CTRSRGLRAEAFF
TRBV30	-	TRBJ1-4	-	TGTGCCTGGAACGGGGGAGTCACGGGTGAAAAACTGTTTTTT	CAWNGGVTGEKLFF
TRBV27	-	TRBJ2-1	-	TGTGCCAGCAGGGAACAGGGCGAGCAGTTCTTC	CASREQGEQFF
TRBV5-4	TRBD2	TRBJ2-1	-	TGTGCCAGCAGCATGGCTAGCGGGGCCTACAATGAGCAGTTCTTC	CASSMASGAYNEQFF
TRBV18	TRBD2	TRBJ2-1	-	TGTGCCAGCTCACCAGGGACTAGCGGGAATGAGCAGTTCTTC	CASSPGTSGNEQFF
TRBV6-4	TRBD2	TRBJ2-1	once	TGTGCCAGCAGTTTGACTAGCGGTAACAATGAGCAGTTCTTC	CASSLTSGNNEQFF
TRBV6-5	TRBD2	TRBJ2-7	-	TGTGCCAGCAGCCCTAGCGGGAGGATGTACGAGCAGTACTTC	CASSPSGRMYEQYF
TRBV4-2	TRBD2	TRBJ2-3	few	TGTGCCAGCAGCCAAGGAACAGCGGGAGAACCAGATACGCAGTATTTT	CASSQGTAGEPDTQYF
TRBV9	-	TRBJ2-7	-	TGTGCCAGCAGCGTGTCACAGAACCCCTACGAGCAGTACTTC	CASSVSQNPYEQYF
TRBV5-1	-	TRBJ1-2	-	TGCGCCAGCAGCTTGGATACCTATTATGGCTACACCTTC	CASSLDTYYGYTF
TRBV25-1	-	TRBJ1-4	-	TGTGCCAGCAGTGCATCGACAGGATATAATGAAAAACTGTTTTTT	CASSASTGYNEKLFF